Reported below is one T cell receptor (beta chain). These data originate in a study of blood T cell repertoires in COVID-19. Data came from immunoSEQ multiplex PCR; TCRdb stores just in-frame clones and leaves some out. The sample holds nearly 250,000 clones, approximately 85% seen once. V trimming: 6 bases; J trimming: 12 bases; junction bases outside the gene matches: 5. Per germline, CDR1 MNHEY and CDR2 SVGEGT. The length of the CDR3 is 11 residues. The source of this sequence is a woman aged 45-59 years with acute COVID-19. This rearrangement joins TRBV6-2 or TRBV6-3 to TRBJ1-5; TRBD1 matches 7 bases. Sequenced: PBMCs or T cells enriched from blood (not recorded which). The CDR3 DNA follows: TGTGCCAGCAGCAGGGGGACCCGCCAGCATTTT. Translation gives CASSRGTRQHF.